This T cell receptor (beta chain) was observed in a study of T cell changes during pregnancy in multiple sclerosis. Measured with immunoSEQ multiplex PCR; TCRdb has only the in-frame clones, and not every one. Of 40,000 to 45,000 clones listed, roughly nine tenths are singletons. The CDR3 spans 16 residues. Germline V gene sequence: CDR1 LGHNA, CDR2 YSLEER. Trimming took off 2 bases at V and 3 bases at J, with 17 bases between the two ends. This clone was observed a handful of times. The sequence derives from a female donor with multiple sclerosis, enrolled in a pregnancy study. The chain combines TRBV4-3 with TRBJ2-7; a possible D gene is TRBD1 (6 bases). The sample was CD4+ T cells from peripheral blood mononuclear cells, taken after pregnancy. The CDR3 DNA is TGCGCCAGCAGCCAATCCGGGACACGAAATTTCTACGAGCAGTACTTC. Translated: CASSQSGTRNFYEQYF.